This TCR beta chain was sequenced in a study of response to subunit inactivated influenza vaccine (dated by TCRdb to 2016 to 2019). With respect to the entire study: The study used deep quantitative T cell receptor repertoire profiling to track responses to a trivalent subunit inactivated influenza vaccine.

The germline V gene (reference sequence) sets CDR1 to SGHAT and CDR2 to FQDESV. CDR3 length: 15 amino acids, cysteine to phenylalanine. This entry keeps only the CDR3 DNA: 45 bases, framed from base 1. Trimming removed 6 bases from V and 3 bases from J; the gene matches leave 6 bases unexplained. Overall study outcomes, separate from this receptor: The authors proposed that each seasonal influenza vaccination may bring in only a limited number of new T cells.

This clonotype has a handful of counts. What this receptor recognizes is not known. Nothing much larger sits one base from this clone, and base qualities are not available. Libraries were built with RT-PCR. The sequencer listed for this sample is Illumina HiSeq 2500. TCRdb passed the public sequencing reads through fastp at Q25 and MiXCR, retaining productive beta sequences. Entries are consolidated by CDR3 protein sequence, retaining the most common genes and DNA. Here the sample has 530,000 or so distinct CDR3 sequences; around 25% occur a single time. The ten top clones hold 1.5% to 2% of the sample.

Sequencing used CD4+ T cells sorted from PBMCs, obtained approximately 5 days after vaccination. This chain is built from TRBV11-1 and TRBJ2-1, with 9 bases aligning to TRBD1. This TCR came from a man aged 50-60 years who received an inactivated influenza vaccine. Donor details come from another sample of the same person, matched by shared clones. The CDR3 region reads CASRVTGGDYNEQFF. The sequence in DNA is TGTGCCAGCAGGGTGACAGGGGGAGACTACAATGAGCAGTTCTTC.